Sequencing of this TCR beta chain was carried out in a study of cytomegalovirus exposure and HLA in healthy donors. On this clone itself: Its antigen is as yet unknown.

CDR3 length equals 14 residues. V lost 0 bases and J 5 bases, leaving 10 bases between the germline ends. Germline V gives CDR1 LGHNA, CDR2 YNFKEQ. PCR amplification relied on 60 Vbeta primers (plus 13 Jbeta primers). Per the original methods: In a later analysis, of roughly 83 million unique beta chains, some 10 million appeared in at least two donors. The repertoire was sequenced with immunoSEQ multiplex PCR; TCRdb's copy has only in-frame clones and lacks some. V and J calls and clone size follow that table, whereas D and trimming were derived from the DNA. Among approximately 260,000 clones listed, 84% were seen once. The study's findings and limits: Analysis performed later showed TCR beta chains linked to HLA being more clonally expanded than equally common others. Analyzed later, association rates of TCRs varied across HLA loci, with DRB1 most and HLA-C fewest. Altogether, some 160 TCR beta chains were recorded as cytomegalovirus-associated.

J is TRBJ1-2 and V is TRBV4-2; D is ambiguous. This clonotype originated in a woman aged 40 to 50 in good health and CMV-seropositive. The specimen was PBMCs. The CDR3 DNA reads TGTGCCAGCAGCCAAGATCCCCAGTCTTATGGCTACACCTTC. It translates to CASSQDPQSYGYTF.